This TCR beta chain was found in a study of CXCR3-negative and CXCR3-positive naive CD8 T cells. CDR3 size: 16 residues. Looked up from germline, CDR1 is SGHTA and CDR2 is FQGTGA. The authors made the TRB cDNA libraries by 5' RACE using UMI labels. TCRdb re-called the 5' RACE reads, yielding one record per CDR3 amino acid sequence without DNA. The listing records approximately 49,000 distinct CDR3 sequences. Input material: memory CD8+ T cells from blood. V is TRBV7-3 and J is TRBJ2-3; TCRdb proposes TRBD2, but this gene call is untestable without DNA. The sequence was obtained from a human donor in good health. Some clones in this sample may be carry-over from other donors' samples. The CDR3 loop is CASSLNGGGMTDTQYF. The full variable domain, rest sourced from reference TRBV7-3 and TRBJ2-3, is GAGVSQTPSNKVTEKGKYVELRCDPISGHTALYWYRQSLGQGPEFLIYFQGTGAADDSGLPNDRFFAVRPEGSVSTLKIQRTERGDSAVYLCASSLNGGGMTDTQYFGPGTRLTVL.